This TCR beta chain comes out of a study of blood T cell repertoires in COVID-19. Looking at the study overall: Some COVID-19 samples were acute and others convalescent; all came from the United States, Italy and Spain. Sample material is recorded as cDNA or gDNA derived from T cells, B-cell-depleted T cells, or PBMCs.

Patients from Seattle were sampled longitudinally, starting during active infection. Germline CDR1 reads LGHDT; CDR2 reads YNNKEL (reference sequence). This CDR3 is built from 16 residues. V was pared by 1 base and J by 2 bases, with 11 bases between. Method: immunoSEQ multiplex PCR; TCRdb's copy keeps in-frame clones and lacks some. Of under 200,000 clones listed, roughly 86% are singletons. The chain recombines TRBV3-1 (or the pseudogene TRBV3-2) with TRBJ1-4, with D perhaps TRBD1 (6 bases). The receptor's source is a man aged 55 to 70 with COVID-19, enrolled during active disease. The sequenced sample consisted of peripheral blood. The CDR3 DNA reads TGTGCCAGCAGCCAAGTAAGGGGGATCACTAATGAAAAACTGTTTTTT. Translated: CASSQVRGITNEKLFF.